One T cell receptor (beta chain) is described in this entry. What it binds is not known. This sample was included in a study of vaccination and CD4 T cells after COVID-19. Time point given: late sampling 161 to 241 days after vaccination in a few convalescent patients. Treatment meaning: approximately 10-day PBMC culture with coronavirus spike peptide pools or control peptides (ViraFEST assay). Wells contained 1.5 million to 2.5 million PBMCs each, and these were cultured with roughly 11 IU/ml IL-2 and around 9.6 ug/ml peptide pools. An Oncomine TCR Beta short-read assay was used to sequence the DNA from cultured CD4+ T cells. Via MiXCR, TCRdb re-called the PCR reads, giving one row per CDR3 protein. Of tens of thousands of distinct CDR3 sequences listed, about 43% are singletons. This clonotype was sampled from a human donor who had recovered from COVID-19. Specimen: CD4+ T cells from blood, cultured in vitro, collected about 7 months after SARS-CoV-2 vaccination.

CDR3 in amino acids: CSAVGLAGPTDTQYF. CDR3 DNA sequence: TGCAGTGCAGTCGGACTAGCGGGACCCACAGATACGCAGTATTTT. This chain connects TRBV20-1 to TRBJ2-3; 12 nucleotides agree with TRBD2. The CDR3 totals 15 residues. J lost 2 bases, V lost 6 bases, and 6 bases had no gene match. Germline values: CDR1 DFQATT, CDR2 SNEGSKA (reference sequence).